Each of the 15 T cell receptor beta chains below was sequenced from the same sample in a study of CD8+ T cells in alopecia areata. Extracted RNA was reverse transcribed, and the resulting cDNA served as sequencing template. The repertoire was sequenced with immunoSEQ multiplex PCR; TCRdb's copy has only in-frame clones and lacks some. The sample includes 220,000 or so clones, approximately 61% of them seen just once. The sample in question was CD4+ T cells sorted from blood, obtained at week 0. These receptors originate from a human donor with alopecia areata.

The sample holds a few counts of this clone. This chain links TRBV2 with TRBJ1-6, with D perhaps TRBD1 (5 bases). Trimming cost V 6 bases and J 7 bases, with 10 bases left between them. Germline-derived CDR1 and CDR2 are SNHLY and FYNNEI. The CDR3 totals 13 residues. The CDR3 loop reads CASSRDGNSPLHF. The CDR3 region has the DNA TGTGCCAGCAGCAGGGACGGAAATTCACCCCTCCACTTT.

As concerns this clone: Additional DNA sequences in this sample encode the identical CDR3. The chain uses TRBV27 and TRBJ2-5; TRBD2 agrees at 8 bases. The CDR3 length is 13 residues. The V segment lost 3 bases and the J segment 4 bases; nucleotides outside the gene matches: 1. Germline assignment: CDR1 MNHEY and CDR2 SMNVEV (reference sequence). This chain's CDR3 is CASSLRGAETQYF. The CDR3 DNA follows: TGTGCCAGCAGTTTGCGGGGGGCAGAGACCCAGTACTTC.

Of note for this clone: The same CDR3 is also encoded by other DNA sequences in this sample. The chain joins TRBV5-1 to TRBJ2-3; 7 nucleotides line up with TRBD2. Germline V gives CDR1 SGHRS, CDR2 YFSETQ. Trimming at V came to 0 bases and at J to 0 bases, leaving 4 bases not matched to a gene. This CDR3 has 16 residues. The CDR3 DNA reads TGCGCCAGCAGCTTGGCGGGTAGCGGGAGCACAGATACGCAGTATTTT. This sequence encodes CASSLAGSGSTDTQYF.

In its sample, this clone was seen once. The rearrangement joins TRBV30 to TRBJ1-2, with D maybe TRBD1 (6 bases). V lost 7 bases to trimming and J lost 5 bases, with 17 bases between them. There are 13 residues in the CDR3. Germline lookup yields CDR1 GTSNPN and CDR2 SVGIG (reference sequence). The DNA of the CDR3 is TGTGCCTCCGTCGGTACAGGGAGTTATGGCTACACCTTC. Amino acid sequence: CASVGTGSYGYTF.

This clone has just a few counts. The chain links TRBV29-1 to TRBJ2-1; no reliable D call. Trimming cost V 0 bases and J 0 bases, with 15 bases left between them. Looked up from germline, CDR1 is SQVTM and CDR2 is ANQGSEA. This CDR3 region has 17 residues. The DNA for the CDR3 is TGCAGCGTTGAAGAGATCTTAACATGGGGCTCCTACAATGAGCAGTTCTTC. This gives the protein CSVEEILTWGSYNEQFF.

The count of this clone is one. This chain links TRBV4-1 with TRBJ2-1; 8 bases match TRBD1. The germline V gene has CDR1 MGHRA and CDR2 YSYEKL. The junction had 9 bases not matched to a gene; V was cut back by 4 bases and J by 7 bases. This CDR3 has 15 residues. Written as DNA, the CDR3 is TGCGCCAGCAGCCTACACCGGGACAGGTTAAATGAGCAGTTCTTC. Protein: CASSLHRDRLNEQFF.

The V and J genes are TRBV30 and TRBJ2-6; perhaps D is TRBD1 or TRBD2 (5 bases each). Between the trimmed V and J ends, which lost 3 bases and 2 bases, there was a span of 5 bases. Germline V CDR1 and CDR2: GTSNPN, SVGIG (reference sequence). The CDR3 runs 13 residues. The chain's CDR3 is CAWRGAGANVLTF. CDR3 in DNA: TGTGCCTGGAGGGGGGCTGGGGCCAACGTCCTGACTTTC.

This clone showed up just a few times. V gene TRBV27 combines with J gene TRBJ1-1; D is unresolved. The germline V gene encodes CDR1 MNHEY and CDR2 SMNVEV (reference sequence). V dropped 6 bases and J dropped 0 bases, with 8 bases sitting between them. The CDR3 has 13 amino acids. The CDR3 DNA follows: TGTGCCAGCAGGACAAGTATGAACACTGAAGCTTTCTTT. Amino acids: CASRTSMNTEAFF.

J is TRBJ1-1 and V is TRBV5-1, with D uncertain. Trimming shortened V by 0 bases and J by 3 bases, and 9 bases separated the two germline ends. CDR3 length: 14 residues. Germline CDR1 reads SGHRS; CDR2 reads YFSETQ. The CDR3 coding sequence is TGCGCCAGCAGCTTGGAAGGGCGGGACACTGAAGCTTTCTTT. This codes for CASSLEGRDTEAFF. Full variable domain (outside the CDR3, taken from reference TRBV5-1 and TRBJ1-1): KAGVTQTPRYLIKTRGQQVTLSCSPISGHRSVSWYQQTPGQGLQFLFEYFSETQRNKGNFPGRFSGRQFSNSRSEMNVSTLELGDSALYLCASSLEGRDTEAFFGQGTRLTVV.

This chain joins TRBV7-2 and TRBJ1-2; D might be TRBD1 (5 bases). From germline, CDR1 is SGHTA and CDR2 FQGNSA. Trimming took 2 bases from V and 4 from J, leaving 14 bases between them. This CDR3 comprises 15 residues. The CDR3 coding sequence is TGTGCCAGCAGCTTAATCCCGCAGGGTAGCTATGGCTACACCTTC. This codes for CASSLIPQGSYGYTF.

This clone was observed once. The V and J genes are TRBV5-1 and TRBJ2-1, with TRBD2 matching 7 bases. Germline lookup yields CDR1 SGHRS and CDR2 YFSETQ. The CDR3 extends over 15 amino acids. V lost 4 bases, J lost 6 bases, and 10 bases stayed unmatched. CDR3 DNA: TGCGCCAGCAGCCTGCGGGAGCCCGGCCCCAATGAGCAGTTCTTC. Translated, it gives CASSLREPGPNEQFF.

The rearrangement joins TRBV11-2 to TRBJ2-6; D not certain. The CDR3 is 14 residues long. The germline V and J ends were trimmed by 4 bases and 0 bases, with 4 bases remaining between them. Germline loops: CDR1 SGHAT, CDR2 FQNNGV. The CDR3 spells CASSSRSGANVLTF. DNA of the CDR3: TGTGCCAGCAGCTCCCGCTCTGGGGCCAACGTCCTGACTTTC. The variable domain in full, with the rest retrieved from reference TRBV11-2 and TRBJ2-6, is EAGVAQSPRYKIIEKRQSVAFWCNPISGHATLYWYQQILGQGPKLLIQFQNNGVVDDSQLPKDRFSAERLKGVDSTLKIQPAKLEDSAVYLCASSSRSGANVLTFGAGSRLTVL.

The chain recombines TRBV29-1 with TRBJ2-1; D not certain. Germline assignment: CDR1 SQVTM and CDR2 ANQGSEA. The CDR3 has 13 residues. V was cut by 4 bases and J by 7 bases, with 14 bases left in between. CDR3 region: CSVASALRNEQFF. DNA for the CDR3: TGCAGCGTTGCGAGCGCCCTGAGGAATGAGCAGTTCTTC.

The V gene is TRBV29-1, the J gene TRBJ2-7; D may be TRBD2 (6 bases). V lost 4 bases to trimming and J lost 1 base, with 17 bases between them. The CDR3 has 15 residues. Germline V gene lookup returns CDR1 SQVTM and CDR2 ANQGSEA. The CDR3 is CSVARFGTGSYEQYF. For the CDR3, the DNA is TGCAGCGTTGCCCGGTTTGGGACTGGATCCTACGAGCAGTACTTC.

CDR3 bases: TGTGCCACCAGCCTCGAGTATGAGCAGTTCTTC. Translated, it gives CATSLEYEQFF. V is TRBV15 and J is TRBJ2-1; D gene uncertain. This CDR3 spans 11 amino acids. The germline gives CDR1 LNHNV, CDR2 YYDKDF (reference sequence). Between the trimmed V and J ends, which lost 5 bases and 8 bases, there was a span of 7 bases. Looking up the rest from reference TRBV15 and TRBJ2-1 gives the full variable domain: DAMVIQNPRYQVTQFGKPVTLSCSQTLNHNVMYWYQQKSSQAPKLLFHYYDKDFNNEADTPDNFQSRRPNTSFCFLDIRSPGLGDTAMYLCATSLEYEQFFGPGTRLTVL.